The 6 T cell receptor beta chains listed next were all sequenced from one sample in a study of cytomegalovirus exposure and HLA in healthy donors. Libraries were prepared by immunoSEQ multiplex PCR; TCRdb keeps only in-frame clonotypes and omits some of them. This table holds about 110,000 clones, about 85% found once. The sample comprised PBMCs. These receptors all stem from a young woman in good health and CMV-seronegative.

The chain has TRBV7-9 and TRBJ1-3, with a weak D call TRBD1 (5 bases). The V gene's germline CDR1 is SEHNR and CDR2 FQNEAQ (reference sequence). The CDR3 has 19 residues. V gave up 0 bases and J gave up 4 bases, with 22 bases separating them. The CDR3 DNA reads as TGTGCCAGCAGCTTAGCCTATCAGGGCAGCATATTTATAGGAAACACCATATATTTT. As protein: CASSLAYQGSIFIGNTIYF.

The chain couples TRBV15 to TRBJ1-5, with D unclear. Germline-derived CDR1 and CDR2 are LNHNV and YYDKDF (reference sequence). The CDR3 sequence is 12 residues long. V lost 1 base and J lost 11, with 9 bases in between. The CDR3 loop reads CATSRAGGAQHF. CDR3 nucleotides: TGTGCCACCAGCAGAGCAGGAGGAGCCCAGCATTTT.

In DNA form, the CDR3 reads TGCGCCAGCAGCTTGGGGGGCCACGAGCAGTACTTC. Translated: CASSLGGHEQYF. The chain combines TRBV5-1 with TRBJ2-7, with D possibly being TRBD1 (5 bases). Trimming took 0 bases from V and 5 from J, leaving 6 bases between them. CDR1 SGHRS and CDR2 YFSETQ come from the germline V gene. The CDR3 totals 12 residues. The entire variable domain, with the rest obtained from reference TRBV5-1 and TRBJ2-7, is as follows: KAGVTQTPRYLIKTRGQQVTLSCSPISGHRSVSWYQQTPGQGLQFLFEYFSETQRNKGNFPGRFSGRQFSNSRSEMNVSTLELGDSALYLCASSLGGHEQYFGPGTRLTVT.

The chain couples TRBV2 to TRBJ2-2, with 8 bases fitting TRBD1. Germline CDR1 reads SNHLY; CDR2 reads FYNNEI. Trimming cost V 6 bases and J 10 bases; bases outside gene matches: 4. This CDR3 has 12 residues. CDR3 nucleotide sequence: TGTGCCAGCAGGGACAGGGCCACGGAGCTGTTTTTT. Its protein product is CASRDRATELFF. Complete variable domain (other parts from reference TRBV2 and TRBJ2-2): EPEVTQTPSHQVTQMGQEVILRCVPISNHLYFYWYRQILGQKVEFLVSFYNNEISEKSEIFDDQFSVERPDGSNFTLKIRSTKLEDSAMYFCASRDRATELFFGEGSRLTVL.

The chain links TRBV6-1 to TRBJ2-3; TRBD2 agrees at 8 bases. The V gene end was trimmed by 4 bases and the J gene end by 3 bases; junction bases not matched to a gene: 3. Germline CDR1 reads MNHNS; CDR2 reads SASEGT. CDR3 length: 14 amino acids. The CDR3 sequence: CASSVSGETDTQYF. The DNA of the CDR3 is TGTGCCAGCAGTGTTAGCGGGGAAACAGATACGCAGTATTTT.

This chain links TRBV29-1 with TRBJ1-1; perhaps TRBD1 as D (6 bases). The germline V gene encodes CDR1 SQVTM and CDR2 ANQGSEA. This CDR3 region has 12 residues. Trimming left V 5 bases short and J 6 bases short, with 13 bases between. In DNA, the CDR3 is TGCAGCGTTAACAGGGCGGTTGCTGAAGCTTTCTTT. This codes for CSVNRAVAEAFF.